The 24 T cell receptor beta chains listed next were all sequenced from one sample in a study of cytotoxic CD8 clonotypes in ibrutinib-treated CLL. Generated by immunoSEQ multiplex PCR, the TCRdb table keeps only in-frame clones and is missing some. The sample comprises approximately 320,000 clones, approximately 67% of which are singletons, and roughly 6% rests with the top ten. The sequenced sample was PBMCs, obtained after 36 months of ibrutinib treatment. These receptors all stem from a human donor with chronic lymphocytic leukemia.

This chain joins TRBV9 and TRBJ1-1, with a possible D match to TRBD1 (5 bases). The germline V gene encodes CDR1 SGDLS and CDR2 YYNGEE. Between the trimmed V and J ends, which lost 4 bases and 0 bases, there was a span of 10 bases. The CDR3 covers 14 residues. The CDR3 DNA reads as TGTGCCAGCAGCCCGGACACCCTGAACACTGAAGCTTTCTTT. Protein: CASSPDTLNTEAFF.

In its sample, this clone was seen once. A single base separates this from a much larger clone, so it may be a read error. At the DNA level, this CDR3 is encoded by other sequences in the same sample as well. The chain has TRBV5-1 and TRBJ2-5; D remains ambiguous. The CDR3 is made up of 11 amino acids. In germline, CDR1 is SGHRS, CDR2 YFSETQ. Trimming removed 1 base at V and 3 bases at J, with 1 base between. The CDR3 DNA sequence: TGCGCCAGCAGCTTGAAAGAGACCCAGTACTTC. It codes for CASSLKETQYF.

This clone was seen only once. This chain uses TRBV29-1 with TRBJ1-2, with D uncertain. Germline CDR1 SQVTM, CDR2 ANQGSEA. With 4 bases removed from V and 6 bases from J, the gap between germline ends came to 15 bases. The CDR3 spans 13 residues. The chain's CDR3 is CSVVEGLVDGYTF. The DNA for the CDR3 is TGCAGCGTTGTGGAGGGTTTGGTGGATGGCTACACCTTC. Using reference TRBV29-1 and TRBJ1-2 for the parts outside the CDR3, the full variable domain is SAVISQKPSRDICQRGTSLTIQCQVDSQVTMMFWYRQQPGQSLTLIATANQGSEATYESGFVIDKFPISRPNLTFSTLTVSNMSPEDSSIYLCSVVEGLVDGYTFGSGTRLTVV.

The rearrangement uses TRBV10-3 and TRBJ1-5, with 8 positions matching TRBD1. Germline V lookup: CDR1 ENHRY, CDR2 SYGVKD. There are 17 residues in the CDR3. Trimming took 3 bases from V and 0 from J; bases not matched to a gene: 7. The CDR3 region has the DNA TGTGCCATCAGTGAAGGGACAGGAGGGAATAGCAATCAGCCCCAGCATTTT. Translated: CAISEGTGGNSNQPQHF.

This sequence joins TRBV18 and TRBJ2-7; D assignment may be TRBD1 or TRBD2 (7 bases each). This CDR3 has 15 residues. Germline lookup yields CDR1 KGHSH and CDR2 LQKENI. V was trimmed by 3 bases and J by 2 bases, leaving 14 bases between them. CDR3 coding DNA: TGTGCCAGCTCACCCTCGAGCGGGACAGCCTACGAGCAGTACTTC. This translates into CASSPSSGTAYEQYF. The variable domain in full, with the rest retrieved from reference TRBV18 and TRBJ2-7, is NAGVMQNPRHLVRRRGQEARLRCSPMKGHSHVYWYRQLPEEGLKFMVYLQKENIIDESGMPKERFSAEFPKEGPSILRIQQVVRGDSAAYFCASSPSSGTAYEQYFGPGTRLTVT.

The CDR3 spells CASSPRQTSGNTIYF. In DNA form, the CDR3 reads TGTGCCAGCAGCCCTCGACAGACGTCTGGAAACACCATATATTTT. The V and J genes are TRBV7-2 and TRBJ1-3, with a weak D call TRBD1 (5 bases). Germline V gene sequence: CDR1 SGHTA, CDR2 FQGNSA. Trimming took off 5 bases at V and 1 base at J, with 12 bases between the two ends. CDR3 length: 15 amino acids.

The chain uses TRBV2 and TRBJ1-2, with 7 bases fitting TRBD1. Germline V CDR1 and CDR2: SNHLY, FYNNEI. This CDR3 has 13 residues. Losses at the gene ends were 8 bases for V and 4 bases for J; bases not matched to a gene: 7. CDR3 nucleotide sequence: TGTGCCAGCGTCAGACAGGGTGGCTATGGCTACACCTTC. Translating it yields CASVRQGGYGYTF.

The chain uses TRBV7-6 and TRBJ1-1; D perhaps matches TRBD1 (6 bases). CDR1 SGHVS and CDR2 FNYEAQ come from the germline V gene. CDR3 length equals 16 residues. V was cut by 1 base and J by 1 base, with 13 bases left in between. The CDR3 DNA reads as TGTGCCAGCAGCTTAGAGGTCGGGGGGGCGAACACTGAAGCTTTCTTT. It encodes CASSLEVGGANTEAFF.

This chain uses TRBV28 with TRBJ1-1; D possibly corresponds to TRBD1 (6 bases). The CDR3 has 13 amino acids. The germline V gene encodes CDR1 MDHEN and CDR2 SYDVKM. V was cut by 5 bases and J by 5 bases, with 12 bases left in between. As DNA, the CDR3 is TGTGCCAGCAGTCCCGCCGGGACAACTGAAGCTTTCTTT. Its translation is CASSPAGTTEAFF. Complete variable domain (other parts from reference TRBV28 and TRBJ1-1): DVKVTQSSRYLVKRTGEKVFLECVQDMDHENMFWYRQDPGLGLRLIYFSYDVKMKEKGDIPEGYSVSREKKERFSLILESASTNQTSMYLCASSPAGTTEAFFGQGTRLTVV.

J is TRBJ1-1 and V is TRBV15; 8 bases align to TRBD1. The CDR3 is 15 residues long. The germline CDR1 and CDR2 sequences are LNHNV and YYDKDF (reference sequence). J lost 3 bases, V lost 1 base, and 4 bases had no gene match. The DNA of the CDR3 is TGTGCCACCAGCAGAGTCGACAGGGGCGACACTGAAGCTTTCTTT. It encodes CATSRVDRGDTEAFF.

The V and J genes are TRBV6-1 and TRBJ1-5, with D hard to call. Germline V gene data show CDR1 as MNHNS and CDR2 as SASEGT. The CDR3 spans 11 residues. V lost 4 bases to trimming and J lost 5 bases, with 3 bases between them. CDR3 protein: CASSGDQPQHF. In DNA, the CDR3 is TGTGCCAGCAGTGGGGATCAGCCCCAGCATTTT.

The J gene is TRBJ2-1, the V gene TRBV14, with 7 bases fitting TRBD1. CDR1 is SGHDN and CDR2 is FVKESK in the germline V gene. The CDR3 is made up of 17 amino acids. J lost 4 bases, V lost 4 bases, and 13 bases had no gene match. The CDR3 is CASSPFPRDSGYNEQFF. As DNA, the CDR3 is TGTGCCAGCAGCCCCTTTCCCCGGGACAGCGGATACAATGAGCAGTTCTTC.

J is TRBJ2-3 and V is TRBV4-3; D is possibly TRBD2 (7 bases). CDR1 LGHNA and CDR2 YSLEER come from the germline V gene. The CDR3 is 19 amino acids. V was trimmed by 4 bases and J by 2 bases, leaving 25 bases between them. The CDR3 loop is CASSLDSRGGRGYTDTQYF. As DNA, the CDR3 is TGCGCCAGCAGCCTTGATTCCAGGGGAGGGAGAGGATACACAGATACGCAGTATTTT.

In its sample, this clone was seen a few times. The V and J genes are TRBV18 and TRBJ2-6; 9 bases are shared with TRBD1. Germline CDR1 KGHSH, CDR2 LQKENI. Germline trimming cut 4 bases from V and 0 bases from J; bases unmatched to any gene: 4. The CDR3 is 17 residues long. The CDR3 loop is CASSRDRAPSGANVLTF. The CDR3 DNA reads TGTGCCAGCTCACGGGACAGGGCCCCCTCTGGGGCCAACGTCCTGACTTTC.

The chain couples TRBV9 to TRBJ1-4; TRBD1 might be the D (5 bases). This CDR3 contains 14 residues. Germline assignment: CDR1 SGDLS and CDR2 YYNGEE. V gave up 0 bases and J gave up 11 bases, with 14 bases separating them. CDR3 loop: CASSVGHGTTKLFF. The CDR3, as DNA: TGTGCCAGCAGCGTAGGGCACGGGACCACTAAACTGTTTTTT.

The CDR3 spells CSVGGRGPKNTEAFF. DNA of the CDR3: TGCAGCGTGGGGGGCAGGGGGCCTAAGAACACTGAAGCTTTCTTT. The chain couples TRBV29-1 to TRBJ1-1, with 8 nucleotides matching TRBD1. The CDR3 spans 15 residues. Germline CDR1 SQVTM, CDR2 ANQGSEA. V shed 6 bases, J shed 1 base, and the junction held 10 bases outside the gene matches. The whole variable domain, remainder taken from reference TRBV29-1 and TRBJ1-1, is SAVISQKPSRDICQRGTSLTIQCQVDSQVTMMFWYRQQPGQSLTLIATANQGSEATYESGFVIDKFPISRPNLTFSTLTVSNMSPEDSSIYLCSVGGRGPKNTEAFFGQGTRLTVV.

The V call is TRBV12-5, the J call TRBJ1-1; 7 nucleotides align to TRBD1. After removal of 6 bases from V and 9 bases from J, the junction contained 13 bases not matched to a gene. This CDR3 comprises 14 residues. CDR1 and CDR2 from the germline V gene are LGHNT and FRNRAP. Here the CDR3 DNA reads TGTGCTAGTGGCTCCCGACAGGGAAGTTTTCAAGCTTTCTTT. Its protein product is CASGSRQGSFQAFF. Combining the CDR3 with reference TRBV12-5 and TRBJ1-1 gives the whole variable domain DARVTQTPRHKVTEMGQEVTMRCQPILGHNTVFWYRQTMMQGLELLAYFRNRAPLDDSGMPKDRFSAEMPDATLATLKIQPSEPRDSAVYFCASGSRQGSFQAFFGQGTRLTVV.

J is TRBJ2-5 and V is TRBV18; D is undetermined. CDR3 size: 12 residues. V lost 1 base to trimming and J lost 4 bases, with 4 bases between them. Germline V gene data show CDR1 as KGHSH and CDR2 as LQKENI. DNA of the CDR3: TGTGCCAGCTCACCACTTCTAGAGACCCAGTACTTC. It yields the protein CASSPLLETQYF.

The rearrangement joins TRBV9 to TRBJ2-2; D is unclear. The germline V gene has CDR1 SGDLS and CDR2 YYNGEE. The CDR3 length is 15 residues. V was clipped by 0 bases and J by 3 bases, with 9 bases between them. The CDR3: CASSVEGSDTGELFF. The CDR3 DNA sequence: TGTGCCAGCAGCGTAGAAGGGTCGGACACCGGGGAGCTGTTTTTT.

J is TRBJ2-7 and V is TRBV11-3; tentative D call: TRBD1 (5 bases). Per the germline V gene, CDR1 is SGHNT and CDR2 is YENEEA. CDR3 length: 14 amino acids. Trimming stripped 6 bases from V and 3 bases from J, with 15 bases between. CDR3 protein: CASSRAGFGYEQYF. DNA of the CDR3: TGTGCCAGCAGTCGGGCAGGGTTTGGCTACGAGCAGTACTTC.

This clone has more than one count but fewer than ten. The chain joins TRBV27 to TRBJ2-1, with D possibly being TRBD1 (6 bases). CDR3 size: 15 residues. V lost 1 base to trimming and J lost 2 bases, with 9 bases between them. Germline V gene data show CDR1 as MNHEY and CDR2 as SMNVEV (reference sequence). For the CDR3, the DNA is TGTGCCAGCAGTTTATGGCAGGGGCCCTACAATGAGCAGTTCTTC. It codes for CASSLWQGPYNEQFF.

The CDR3 region is CASRKEEGAGELFF. CDR3 nucleotides: TGTGCCAGCAGGAAGGAAGAGGGGGCCGGGGAGCTGTTTTTT. This sequence joins TRBV2 and TRBJ2-2; tentative D call: TRBD1 (6 bases). Germline V gives CDR1 SNHLY, CDR2 FYNNEI. The CDR3 covers 14 residues. The V and J ends lost 6 bases and 6 bases respectively, with 14 bases between them. Looking up the rest from reference TRBV2 and TRBJ2-2 gives the full variable domain: EPEVTQTPSHQVTQMGQEVILRCVPISNHLYFYWYRQILGQKVEFLVSFYNNEISEKSEIFDDQFSVERPDGSNFTLKIRSTKLEDSAMYFCASRKEEGAGELFFGEGSRLTVL.

The chain couples TRBV27 to TRBJ2-7; the D is unclear. Trimming removed 0 bases from V and 2 bases from J, with 11 bases in between. The CDR3 sequence is 15 residues long. Germline V gives CDR1 MNHEY, CDR2 SMNVEV (reference sequence). The CDR3 loop reads CASSLSGMSTYEQYF. The CDR3 DNA sequence: TGTGCCAGCAGTTTATCAGGGATGAGCACCTACGAGCAGTACTTC.

This chain uses TRBV6-6 with TRBJ2-7; possible D gene TRBD2, 5 bases. CDR1 and CDR2 (germline): MNHNY, SVGAGI (reference sequence). V was shortened by 2 bases and J by 2 bases, with 7 bases between the two germline ends. This CDR3 contains 13 residues. The CDR3 sequence: CASSYGRTYEQYF. DNA of the CDR3: TGTGCCAGCAGTTACGGGAGAACCTACGAGCAGTACTTC.